Below, 9 T cell receptor beta chains from the same sample are listed, as sequenced in a study of control samples from healthy donors and cancer patients. Clones were sequenced by immunoSEQ multiplex PCR, and TCRdb holds only the in-frame ones, with some missing. In the table there are roughly 69,000 clones, approximately 89% of which are singletons. The specimen was PBMCs. These receptors came from a woman aged 50 to 65 with head and neck cancer.

The chain employs TRBV2 and TRBJ2-7; TRBD1 agrees at 9 bases. CDR3 length: 16 residues. The germline V gene encodes CDR1 SNHLY and CDR2 FYNNEI. V lost 7 bases and J lost 2; bases outside the gene matches: 12. CDR3 coding DNA: TGTGCCAGCATCGCACTCTGGGACAGGGATGCCTACGAGCAGTACTTC. It translates to CASIALWDRDAYEQYF.

The CDR3 DNA is TGTGCCAGCAGTTTCTACAGCCTCCTATATAATTCACCCCTCCACTTT. Translating gives CASSFYSLLYNSPLHF. This chain connects TRBV28 to TRBJ1-6, with D unclear. Trimming left V 3 bases short and J 4 bases short, with 13 bases between. The CDR3 sequence is 16 residues long. From germline, CDR1 is MDHEN and CDR2 SYDVKM.

This chain connects TRBV28 to TRBJ1-1; the match to TRBD1 covers 9 bases. The V gene end was trimmed by 7 bases and the J gene end by 11 bases; junction bases not matched to a gene: 20. The V gene's germline CDR1 is MDHEN and CDR2 SYDVKM. CDR3 size: 16 residues. As DNA, the CDR3 is TGTGCCAGCACGGACAACCCCGGGACAGGGCGGCTGATCGCTTTCTTT. Amino acid sequence: CASTDNPGTGRLIAFF.

The rearrangement links TRBV28 to TRBJ1-2; no definite D call. The V end was cut by 4 bases, the J end by 3 bases, with 9 bases between. Germline-derived CDR1 and CDR2 are MDHEN and SYDVKM. The CDR3 consists of 13 residues. CDR3: CASSSKKDYGYTF. CDR3 sequence (DNA): TGTGCCAGCAGTTCCAAAAAGGACTATGGCTACACCTTC.

The gene calls are TRBV30 and TRBJ2-5; 7 bases line up with TRBD2. The germline V gene encodes CDR1 GTSNPN and CDR2 SVGIG (reference sequence). Trimming took 5 bases from V and 1 from J; bases not matched to a gene: 7. The CDR3 consists of 14 residues. CDR3 nucleotide sequence: TGTGCCTGGTCTAACGGGGGGTTCCAAGAGACCCAGTACTTC. Translating gives CAWSNGGFQETQYF.

The rearrangement joins TRBV5-4 to TRBJ1-2, with D unclear. V was trimmed by 5 bases and J by 6 bases, leaving 11 bases between them. CDR3 length: 12 residues. Per the germline V gene, CDR1 is SGHNT and CDR2 is YYREEE (reference sequence). CDR3 DNA: TGTGCCAGCAGTTCCGGACGGAATGGCTACACCTTC. As protein: CASSSGRNGYTF.

This chain links TRBV30 with TRBJ1-6; TRBD1 agrees at 7 bases. CDR1 is GTSNPN and CDR2 is SVGIG in the germline V gene (reference sequence). This CDR3 has 14 amino acids. V shed 4 bases, J shed 7 bases, and the junction held 7 bases outside the gene matches. The CDR3 bases are TGTGCCTGGACCGACGGGACAGAGAATTCACCCCTCCACTTT. Its protein is CAWTDGTENSPLHF.

This clone was picked up one time. This chain connects TRBV5-4 to TRBJ2-1; weak D call: TRBD2 (5 bases). This CDR3 region has 14 residues. V lost 1 base and J lost 6, with 11 bases in between. Looked up from germline, CDR1 is SGHNT and CDR2 is YYREEE (reference sequence). The CDR3 region is CASSLLNRGNEQFF. CDR3 DNA: TGTGCCAGCAGCTTGTTAAACCGGGGCAATGAGCAGTTCTTC.

The CDR3 coding sequence is TGCGCCAGCAGCTTGTTAGGGACAGGGAACACTGAAGCTTTCTTT. It yields the protein CASSLLGTGNTEAFF. The genes are TRBV5-1 and TRBJ1-1; 8 nucleotides agree with TRBD1. The CDR3 totals 15 residues. J lost 1 base, V lost 1 base, and 3 bases had no gene match. The V gene's germline CDR1 is SGHRS and CDR2 YFSETQ.